These 15 T cell receptor beta chains originate from one sample sequenced in a study of graft-versus-host responses after intestinal transplantation (dated by TCRdb to the early 2020s). The library was obtained by the immunoSEQ multiplex PCR assay. This is the immuneACCESS table as TCRdb keeps it, with only in-frame sequences that have V and J called. A part of the clones is gone; compared with another copy, unresolved V genes explain less than half, and the rest is unexplained. The sample table contains 100,000 or so clones; only one count was recorded for 91% of them. The top ten constitute approximately 0.17% of the sample. The time point tag for this specimen amounts to: cells obtained before transplantation from donor or recipient. The antigens of these receptors remain unknown. The material was unstimulated CD4+ T cells sorted from spleen or lymph node cells, obtained before transplant. These receptors were taken from a human donor who was the organ donor for an intestinal transplant.

The chain links TRBV11-2 to TRBJ1-3, with D unclear. CDR1 is SGHAT, CDR2 FQNNGV, per germline. The CDR3 runs to 13 residues. Trimming stripped 5 bases from V and 3 bases from J, with 8 bases between. CDR3 region: CASSPSVGNTIYF. The CDR3 coding sequence is TGTGCCAGCAGCCCCTCAGTTGGAAACACCATATATTTT.

This clone appeared a single time. This rearrangement joins TRBV7-3 to TRBJ1-6, with no clear D. The CDR3 is 14 amino acids. The V end lost 3 bases, the J end lost 4 bases, and 7 bases lay between the germline ends. Germline V lookup: CDR1 SGHTA, CDR2 FQGTGA. The CDR3 nucleotides are TGTGCCAGCAGCTTGACTTCTTATAATTCACCCCTCCACTTT. This gives the protein CASSLTSYNSPLHF. Combining the CDR3 with reference TRBV7-3 and TRBJ1-6 gives the whole variable domain GAGVSQTPSNKVTEKGKYVELRCDPISGHTALYWYRQSLGQGPEFLIYFQGTGAADDSGLPNDRFFAVRPEGSVSTLKIQRTERGDSAVYLCASSLTSYNSPLHFGNGTRLTVT.

CDR3 sequence: CASSAPGLAGGDGGQYF. The CDR3 nucleotides are TGTGCCAGCAGCGCACCGGGACTAGCGGGGGGTGATGGTGGGCAGTATTTT. This sequence joins TRBV9 and TRBJ2-3; 15 bases fit TRBD2. Germline V gene sequence: CDR1 SGDLS, CDR2 YYNGEE. The CDR3 is 17 amino acids. V lost 3 bases to trimming and J lost 11 bases; unmatched junction nucleotides: 13.

The rearrangement links TRBV9 to TRBJ2-7, with D possibly being TRBD1 (5 bases). Germline CDR1 is SGDLS and CDR2 is YYNGEE. This CDR3 is 15 amino acids long. V shed 0 bases and J shed 6 bases, with 16 bases lying between them. The DNA of the CDR3 is TGTGCCAGCAGCGTAGGCCCCAGGGTTGGTAGCGAGCAGTACTTC. It encodes CASSVGPRVGSEQYF.

V usage is TRBV2 and J usage is TRBJ1-2; 10 nucleotides match TRBD1. V shed 4 bases and J 6 bases; nucleotides not matched to a gene: 8. The CDR3 totals 15 residues. CDR1 is SNHLY and CDR2 is FYNNEI in the germline V gene. The CDR3 loop reads CASSGWDRGSNGYTF. The CDR3 DNA sequence: TGTGCCAGCAGTGGTTGGGACAGGGGTTCGAATGGCTACACCTTC.

The chain recombines TRBV27 with TRBJ2-1; D ambiguous. The CDR3 totals 17 residues. Germline V gives CDR1 MNHEY, CDR2 SMNVEV (reference sequence). The ends were cut back, 6 bases at V and 2 bases at J, with 20 bases in the middle. The CDR3 is CASRLSLGVKTYNEQFF. The CDR3 DNA follows: TGTGCCAGCAGACTTAGTTTAGGAGTAAAAACCTACAATGAGCAGTTCTTC.

The J gene is TRBJ2-7, the V gene TRBV5-1; TRBD2 matches at 10 bases. The CDR3 is made up of 14 amino acids. Looked up from germline, CDR1 is SGHRS and CDR2 is YFSETQ. V lost 3 bases to trimming and J lost 3 bases; unmatched junction nucleotides: 3. The CDR3 DNA follows: TGCGCCAGCAGCTCTAGCGGGGGTAACTACGAGCAGTACTTC. Protein: CASSSSGGNYEQYF.

The chain is built from TRBV7-3 and TRBJ1-1; 8 bases are a match to TRBD1. The CDR3 is 15 residues long. Germline CDR1 SGHTA, CDR2 FQGTGA. The V segment lost 0 bases and the J segment 0 bases; nucleotides outside the gene matches: 0. The CDR3 DNA reads as TGTGCCAGCAGCTTAACGGGACAGGTGAACACTGAAGCTTTCTTT. Amino acids: CASSLTGQVNTEAFF.

This rearrangement joins TRBV27 to TRBJ2-7, with 7 bases fitting TRBD1. The CDR3 totals 15 residues. Germline CDR1 MNHEY, CDR2 SMNVEV (reference sequence). V shed 4 bases and J 6 bases; nucleotides not matched to a gene: 12. CDR3 region: CASSSTGARKSEQYF. CDR3 coding DNA: TGTGCCAGCAGTTCCACAGGGGCAAGGAAGAGCGAGCAGTACTTC.

The gene calls are TRBV5-1 and TRBJ2-5; TRBD2 aligns across 8 bases. CDR1 is SGHRS and CDR2 is YFSETQ in the germline V gene. The CDR3 extends over 15 amino acids. Germline trimming cut 1 base from V and 1 base from J; bases unmatched to any gene: 3. In DNA form, the CDR3 reads TGCGCCAGCAGCTTGACGGGGGGGCCCCAAGAGACCCAGTACTTC. Its protein product is CASSLTGGPQETQYF. The whole variable domain, remainder taken from reference TRBV5-1 and TRBJ2-5, is KAGVTQTPRYLIKTRGQQVTLSCSPISGHRSVSWYQQTPGQGLQFLFEYFSETQRNKGNFPGRFSGRQFSNSRSEMNVSTLELGDSALYLCASSLTGGPQETQYFGPGTRLLVL.

The V and J genes are TRBV18 and TRBJ2-3; a possible D gene is TRBD2 (5 bases). Germline CDR1 is KGHSH and CDR2 is LQKENI. Trimming left V 0 bases short and J 0 bases short, with 10 bases between. The CDR3 totals 16 residues. The CDR3 protein is CASSPPQRSSTDTQYF. CDR3 coding DNA: TGTGCCAGCTCACCACCTCAGCGGAGTAGCACAGATACGCAGTATTTT.

V usage is TRBV5-1 and J usage is TRBJ2-1; D is unresolved. The germline V gene encodes CDR1 SGHRS and CDR2 YFSETQ. CDR3 length equals 12 residues. Trimming left V 4 bases short and J 5 bases short, with 7 bases between. The CDR3 here is CASSNSHNEQFF. Here the CDR3 DNA reads TGCGCCAGCAGCAATAGCCACAATGAGCAGTTCTTC.

In DNA form, the CDR3 reads TGTGCCACCACCCGGCTAGGGGACACCATATATTTT. Its translation: CATTRLGDTIYF. The chain employs TRBV6-1 and TRBJ1-3; the D gene is possibly TRBD1 (5 bases). The CDR3 totals 12 residues. Trimming removed 10 bases at V and 8 bases at J, with 15 bases between. Looked up from germline, CDR1 is MNHNS and CDR2 is SASEGT.

The rearrangement joins TRBV27 to TRBJ2-6, with TRBD1 identical over 10 bases. Germline V CDR1 and CDR2: MNHEY, SMNVEV (reference sequence). Trimming removed 5 bases from V and 2 bases from J; junction bases left unmatched: 6. This CDR3 is 17 amino acids long. The CDR3 protein is CASSKRQGAPGANVLTF. The CDR3 nucleotides read TGTGCCAGCAGTAAACGACAGGGGGCGCCTGGGGCCAACGTCCTGACTTTC.

This sequence joins TRBV18 and TRBJ1-2; D is unclear. The CDR3 length is 13 residues. Trimming pared 3 bases from V and 4 bases from J, leaving 9 bases between. Germline V gene lookup returns CDR1 KGHSH and CDR2 LQKENI. CDR3 residues: CASSPKELYGYTF. The CDR3 DNA follows: TGTGCCAGCTCACCTAAAGAACTCTATGGCTACACCTTC.